The 19 T cell receptor beta chains in this list originate from one sample, sequenced in a study of CD8 T cells in ankylosing spondylitis. Each CDR3 protein is one row after TCRdb ran MiXCR on the 5' RACE reads. This sample has 210,000 or so distinct CDR3 sequences, with around 24% found just once. Sequenced sample: blood, either unsorted or a sorted T cell fraction (not recorded which). These receptors all come from a male donor with ankylosing spondylitis or in good health (not recorded which).

The chain links TRBV20-1 to TRBJ1-1; D may be TRBD1 (6 bases). Germline CDR1 DFQATT, CDR2 SNEGSKA (reference sequence). CDR3 length equals 13 residues. Trimming pared 2 bases from V and 7 bases from J, leaving 14 bases between. CDR3 region: CSARPQGLGEAFF. In nucleotides, the CDR3 is TGCAGTGCTAGACCACAGGGTTTGGGTGAAGCTTTCTTT.

The table lists this clonotype with many counts. The CDR3 loop is CASSLVSGTEQFF. CDR3 nucleotides: TGCGCCAGCAGCTTGGTTAGCGGGACTGAGCAGTTCTTC. This chain uses TRBV5-1 with TRBJ2-1; 8 bases agree with TRBD2. The germline CDR1 and CDR2 sequences are SGHRS and YFSETQ. This CDR3 is 13 amino acids long. After removal of 0 bases from V and 9 bases from J, the junction contained 2 bases not matched to a gene.

This clonotype was observed many times. The genes are TRBV29-1 and TRBJ2-1; 9 bases fit TRBD2. The CDR3 loop spans 14 amino acids. V trimming: 5 bases; J trimming: 5 bases; junction bases outside the gene matches: 7. In germline, CDR1 is SQVTM, CDR2 ANQGSEA. The CDR3 DNA is TGCAGCGTTAAGACCGGGACTAGCAACAATGAGCAGTTCTTC. Amino acid sequence: CSVKTGTSNNEQFF.

This clonotype came up a few times. This sequence joins TRBV29-1 and TRBJ2-5; D not resolved. Germline V gives CDR1 SQVTM, CDR2 ANQGSEA. Trimming took 2 bases from V and 1 from J, leaving 5 bases between them. The CDR3 is made up of 12 amino acids. This CDR3 reads CSVENFQETQYF. The CDR3 nucleotides are TGCAGCGTTGAAAACTTCCAAGAGACCCAGTACTTC.

The chain recombines TRBV27 with TRBJ2-7; D is ambiguous. Germline assignment: CDR1 MNHEY and CDR2 SMNVEV (reference sequence). The CDR3 contains 13 residues. The germline V and J ends were trimmed by 6 bases and 6 bases, with 15 bases remaining between them. CDR3 bases: TGTGCCAGCAGCTCCTCCCTTGCGCTCGAGCAGTACTTC. Translated, it gives CASSSSLALEQYF.

J is TRBJ2-6 and V is TRBV7-3; TRBD1 matches 7 bases. The CDR3 extends over 13 amino acids. Trimming cost V 5 bases and J 8 bases; bases outside gene matches: 3. CDR1 SGHTA and CDR2 FQGTGA come from the germline V gene. The CDR3 nucleotides read TGTGCCAGCAGCCAGGACAGGACCAACGTCCTGACTTTC. Its translation is CASSQDRTNVLTF.

The chain couples TRBV20-1 to TRBJ2-5, with D perhaps TRBD2 (5 bases). The CDR3 length is 13 residues. V gave up 3 bases and J gave up 5 bases, with 13 bases separating them. The germline V gene encodes CDR1 DFQATT and CDR2 SNEGSKA (reference sequence). CDR3 protein: CSASYSTGETQYF. The CDR3 DNA follows: TGCAGTGCTAGCTACAGTACGGGGGAGACCCAGTACTTC.

This chain joins TRBV12-3 or TRBV12-4 and TRBJ2-5, with 10 bases that match TRBD2. This CDR3 is 15 amino acids long. J gave up 6 bases and V 3 bases, and 7 bases lay outside the gene matches. CDR3 DNA: TGTGCCAGCAGTTTCAGGGCTAGCGGGAGACAGACCCAGTACTTC. Its translation: CASSFRASGRQTQYF.

This clonotype was seen many times. The chain has TRBV5-1 and TRBJ2-1; 7 nucleotides agree with TRBD1. Germline V gives CDR1 SGHRS, CDR2 YFSETQ. Trimming cost V 4 bases and J 8 bases; bases outside gene matches: 3. This CDR3 has 12 residues. The chain's CDR3 is CASSRGGHEQFF. In DNA, the CDR3 is TGCGCCAGCAGCCGAGGGGGCCATGAGCAGTTCTTC.

At least ten counts were recorded for this clonotype. The V and J genes are TRBV5-1 and TRBJ2-7, with D possibly being TRBD2 (5 bases). The V end was cut by 1 base, the J end by 0 bases, with 8 bases between. This CDR3 has 14 residues. Per germline, CDR1 SGHRS and CDR2 YFSETQ. CDR3 amino acids: CASSLQRSSYEQYF. For the CDR3, the DNA is TGCGCCAGCAGCTTGCAGCGGAGCTCCTACGAGCAGTACTTC.

This chain uses TRBV20-1 with TRBJ1-1, with D unresolved. Germline V gene sequence: CDR1 DFQATT, CDR2 SNEGSKA (reference sequence). V dropped 5 bases and J dropped 0 bases, with 16 bases sitting between them. This CDR3 is built from 15 residues. The CDR3 region is CSAPSIHRLNTEAFF. The CDR3 DNA reads TGCAGTGCTCCCTCTATTCACAGATTGAACACTGAAGCTTTCTTT.

The V and J genes are TRBV6-2 or TRBV6-3 and TRBJ1-1; D possibly corresponds to TRBD1 (5 bases). V lost 2 bases, J lost 1 base, and 8 bases lay in between. This CDR3 is built from 14 residues. Germline CDR1 reads MNHEY; CDR2 reads SVGEGT. The CDR3 here is CASSYQGRNTEAFF. In DNA, the CDR3 is TGTGCCAGCAGTTACCAGGGTCGGAACACTGAAGCTTTCTTT.

This clonotype was detected once. The rearrangement uses TRBV2 and TRBJ2-6; D might be TRBD2 (7 bases). Trimming removed 6 bases at V and 0 bases at J, with 18 bases between. CDR1 SNHLY and CDR2 FYNNEI come from the germline V gene. The CDR3 loop spans 18 amino acids. CDR3 region: CASSDTGRGTSGANVLTF. DNA of the CDR3: TGTGCCAGCAGCGATACGGGGAGGGGGACCTCTGGGGCCAACGTCCTGACTTTC.

Ten or more counts support this clonotype. The chain uses TRBV6-1 and TRBJ2-7, with 10 bases fitting TRBD1. The CDR3 runs 15 residues. The V and J ends lost 4 bases and 6 bases, in that order; junction bases with no gene match: 9. Germline V gene lookup returns CDR1 MNHNS and CDR2 SASEGT. The chain's CDR3 is CASSGDRGRQGEQYF. The DNA of the CDR3 is TGTGCCAGCAGTGGCGACAGGGGGCGTCAAGGCGAGCAGTACTTC.

This clonotype was seen at least ten times. The chain carries TRBV5-1 and TRBJ2-3, with 7 bases fitting TRBD2. The CDR3 contains 15 residues. The V gene end was trimmed by 3 bases and the J gene end by 1 base; junction bases not matched to a gene: 5. CDR1 is SGHRS, CDR2 YFSETQ, per germline. CDR3 loop: CASSWTSGRTDTQYF. The CDR3 coding sequence is TGCGCCAGCAGCTGGACTAGTGGCCGCACAGATACGCAGTATTTT.

The sample holds a few counts of this clonotype. CDR3 sequence reads: CALKGTGETYEQYF. The CDR3 DNA is TGTGCCCTCAAGGGGACAGGGGAAACCTACGAGCAGTACTTC. V gene TRBV10-3 combines with J gene TRBJ2-7; 10 positions match TRBD1. The V and J ends lost 11 bases and 2 bases, in that order; junction bases with no gene match: 9. CDR1 ENHRY and CDR2 SYGVKD come from the germline V gene. There are 14 residues in the CDR3.

This clonotype has just a few counts. The chain uses TRBV20-1 and TRBJ2-1, with D possibly called TRBD1 or TRBD2 (5 bases each). The V and J ends lost 8 bases and 0 bases respectively, with 17 bases between them. Per germline, CDR1 DFQATT and CDR2 SNEGSKA (reference sequence). CDR3 size: 15 residues. In DNA form, the CDR3 reads TGCAGTAGTGCATCTTGGGGGAGCTCCTACAATGAGCAGTTCTTC. Protein product: CSSASWGSSYNEQFF.

The rearrangement joins TRBV6-2 or TRBV6-3 to TRBJ2-7; 9 bases are a match to TRBD1. This CDR3 is built from 13 residues. The ends lost 7 bases at V and 2 bases at J; junction bases unmatched: 3. The germline gives CDR1 MNHEY, CDR2 SVGEGT. Here the CDR3 DNA reads TGTGCCAGCATGGGACAGGGTACCTACGAGCAGTACTTC. Translated: CASMGQGTYEQYF.

CDR3 protein: CASSLQGSGSYNEQFF. CDR3 bases: TGTGCCAGCAGCCTACAGGGTAGCGGTTCCTACAATGAGCAGTTCTTC. The rearrangement joins TRBV12-3 or TRBV12-4 to TRBJ2-1; D may be TRBD1 or TRBD2 (6 bases each). The CDR3 runs to 16 residues. Trimming cost V 6 bases and J 1 base, with 16 bases left between them.